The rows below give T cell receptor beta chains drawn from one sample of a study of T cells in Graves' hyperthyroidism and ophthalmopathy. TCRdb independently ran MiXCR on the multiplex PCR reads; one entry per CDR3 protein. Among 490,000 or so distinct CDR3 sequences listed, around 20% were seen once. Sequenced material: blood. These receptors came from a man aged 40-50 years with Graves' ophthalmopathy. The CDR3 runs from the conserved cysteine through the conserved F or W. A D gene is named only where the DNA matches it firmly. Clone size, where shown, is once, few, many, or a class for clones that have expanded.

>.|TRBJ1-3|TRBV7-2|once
TGTGCCAGCAGCTTATCAGCGGGGGGGAACACCATATATTTT
CASSLSAGGNTIYF
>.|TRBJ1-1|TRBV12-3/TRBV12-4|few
TGTGCCAGCAGTTTAGTTGGGTCGTCTGAAGCTTTCTTT
CASSLVGSSEAFF
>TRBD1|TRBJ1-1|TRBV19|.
TGTGCCAGTAGTGTCCAGGGGGCGAACACTGAAGCTTTCTTT
CASSVQGANTEAFF
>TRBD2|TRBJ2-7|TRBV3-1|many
TGTGCCAGCAGCCAAGGGGGGGGTGGCGTTCGCGAGCAGTACTTC
CASSQGGGGVREQYF
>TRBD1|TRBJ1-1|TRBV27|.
TGTGCCAGCAGTTTTAGGAGTGACAGGGCTGAAGCTTTCTTT
CASSFRSDRAEAFF
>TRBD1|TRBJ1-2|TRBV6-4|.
TGTGCCAGCAACCACGCACCGCACAGGGGTCGGGGCTACACCTTC
CASNHAPHRGRGYTF
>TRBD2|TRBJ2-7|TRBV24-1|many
TGTGCCACCAGTGATGCCGGGACTAGTTTCTACGAGCAGTACTTC
CATSDAGTSFYEQYF
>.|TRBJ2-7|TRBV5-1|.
TGCGCCAGCAGTTGGGACATCGCCTACGAGCAGTACTTC
CASSWDIAYEQYF
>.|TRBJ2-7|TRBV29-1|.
TGCAGCGTTCCCTTTCGGGACATCCCCTCCTACGAGCAGTACTTC
CSVPFRDIPSYEQYF
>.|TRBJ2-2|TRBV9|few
TGTGCCAGCAGCGAGACGTTCCGGAACACCGGGGAGCTGTTTTTT
CASSETFRNTGELFF
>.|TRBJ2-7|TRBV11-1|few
TGTGCCAGCAGCGTGCTCGCGGGGGAGCAGTACTTC
CASSVLAGEQYF